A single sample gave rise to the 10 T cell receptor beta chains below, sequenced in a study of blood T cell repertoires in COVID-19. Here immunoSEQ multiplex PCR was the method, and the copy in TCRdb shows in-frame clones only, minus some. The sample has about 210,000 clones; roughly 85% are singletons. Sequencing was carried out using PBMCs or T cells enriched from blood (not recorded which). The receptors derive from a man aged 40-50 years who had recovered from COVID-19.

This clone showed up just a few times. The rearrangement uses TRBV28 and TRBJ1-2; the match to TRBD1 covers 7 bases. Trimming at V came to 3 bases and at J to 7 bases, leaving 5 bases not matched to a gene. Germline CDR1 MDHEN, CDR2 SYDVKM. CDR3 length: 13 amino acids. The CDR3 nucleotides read TGTGCCAGCAGTTTCGGGCGGACAGGTGGCTACACCTTC. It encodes CASSFGRTGGYTF.

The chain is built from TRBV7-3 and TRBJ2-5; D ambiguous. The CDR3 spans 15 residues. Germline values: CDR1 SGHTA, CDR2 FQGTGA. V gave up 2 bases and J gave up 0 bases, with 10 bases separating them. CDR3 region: CASSLYYGNQETQYF. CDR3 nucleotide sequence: TGTGCCAGCAGCTTATACTACGGAAACCAAGAGACCCAGTACTTC.

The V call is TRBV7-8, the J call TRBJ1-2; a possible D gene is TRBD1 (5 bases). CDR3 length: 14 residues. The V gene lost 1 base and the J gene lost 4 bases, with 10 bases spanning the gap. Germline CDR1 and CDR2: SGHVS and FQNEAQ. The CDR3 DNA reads TGTGCCAGCAGCTTAGGGGGGGAAAGCTATGGCTACACCTTC. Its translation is CASSLGGESYGYTF.

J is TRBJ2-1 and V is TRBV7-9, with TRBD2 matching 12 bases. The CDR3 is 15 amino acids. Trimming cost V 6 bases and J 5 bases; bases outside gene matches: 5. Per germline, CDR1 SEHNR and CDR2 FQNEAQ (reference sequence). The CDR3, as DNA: TGTGCCAGCAGTTCTAGCGGGAGGGCCAACAATGAGCAGTTCTTC. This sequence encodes CASSSSGRANNEQFF.

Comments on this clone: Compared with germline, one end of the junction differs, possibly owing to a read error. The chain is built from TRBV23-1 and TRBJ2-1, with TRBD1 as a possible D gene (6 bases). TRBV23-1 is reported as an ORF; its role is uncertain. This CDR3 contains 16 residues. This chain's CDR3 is CASSHPRWQDRAHSVF. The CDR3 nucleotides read TGCGCCAGCAGTCACCCTAGGTGGCAGGACAGAGCCCATTCGGTCTTC.

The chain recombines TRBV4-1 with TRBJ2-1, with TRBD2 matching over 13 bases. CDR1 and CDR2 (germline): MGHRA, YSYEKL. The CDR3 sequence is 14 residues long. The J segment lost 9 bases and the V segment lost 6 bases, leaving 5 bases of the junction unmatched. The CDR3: CASSYGLAGVEQFF. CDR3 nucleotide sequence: TGCGCCAGCAGTTATGGACTAGCGGGAGTTGAGCAGTTCTTC.

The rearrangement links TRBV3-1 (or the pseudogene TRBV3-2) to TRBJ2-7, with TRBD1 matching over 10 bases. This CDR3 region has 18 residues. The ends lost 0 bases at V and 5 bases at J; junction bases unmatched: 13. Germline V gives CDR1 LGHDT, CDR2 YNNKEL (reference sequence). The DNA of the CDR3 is TGTGCCAGCAGCCAAGATGTTCGAGGGACAGGGGTTTTGGACGAGCAGTACTTC. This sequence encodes CASSQDVRGTGVLDEQYF.

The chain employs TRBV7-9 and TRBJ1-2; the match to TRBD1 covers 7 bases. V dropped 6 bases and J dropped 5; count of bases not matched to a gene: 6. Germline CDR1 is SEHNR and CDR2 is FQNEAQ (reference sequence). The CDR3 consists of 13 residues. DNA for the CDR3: TGTGCCAGCAGTCTAGACAGGGAGTATGGCTACACCTTC. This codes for CASSLDREYGYTF.

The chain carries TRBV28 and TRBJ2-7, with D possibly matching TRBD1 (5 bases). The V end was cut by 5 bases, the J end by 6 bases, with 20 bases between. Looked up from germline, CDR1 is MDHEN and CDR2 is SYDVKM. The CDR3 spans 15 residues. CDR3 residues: CASSPLDKGKGEQYF. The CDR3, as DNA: TGTGCCAGCAGTCCCCTGGACAAGGGGAAAGGCGAGCAGTACTTC. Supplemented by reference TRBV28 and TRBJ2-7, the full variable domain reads DVKVTQSSRYLVKRTGEKVFLECVQDMDHENMFWYRQDPGLGLRLIYFSYDVKMKEKGDIPEGYSVSREKKERFSLILESASTNQTSMYLCASSPLDKGKGEQYFGPGTRLTVT.

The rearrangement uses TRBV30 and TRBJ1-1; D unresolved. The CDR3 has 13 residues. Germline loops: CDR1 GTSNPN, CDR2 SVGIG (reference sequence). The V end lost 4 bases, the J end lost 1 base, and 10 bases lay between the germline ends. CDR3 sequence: CAWTNQANTEAFF. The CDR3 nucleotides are TGTGCCTGGACCAATCAGGCGAACACTGAAGCTTTCTTT.